The 7 T cell receptor beta chains below were found in one sample sequenced in a study of shared clonotypes between healthy human individuals. The table came from immunoSEQ multiplex PCR; TCRdb's copy has only in-frame clones and leaves some out. The table has roughly 330,000 clones, over 65% seen once. The sample taken for sequencing was memory CD4+ T cells sorted from blood. Stated subset: CD45RA-negative fraction. Receptor source: a young man in good health.

V is TRBV2 and J is TRBJ1-3, with D possibly TRBD1 on 5 matching bases. CDR1 is SNHLY, CDR2 FYNNEI, per germline. The ends were cut back, 4 bases at V and 0 bases at J, with 7 bases in the middle. There are 14 residues in the CDR3. The CDR3 region is CASSGTSSGNTIYF. CDR3 bases: TGTGCCAGCAGTGGGACATCCTCTGGAAACACCATATATTTT.

The V call is TRBV29-1, the J call TRBJ2-6; no clear D gene. The germline CDR1 and CDR2 sequences are SQVTM and ANQGSEA. This CDR3 spans 13 amino acids. Trimming removed 6 bases at V and 0 bases at J, with 6 bases between. The CDR3 region has the DNA TGCAGCGTGTCTGTCTCTGGGGCCAACGTCCTGACTTTC. Residues: CSVSVSGANVLTF.

The V gene is TRBV6-1, the J gene TRBJ1-1; D is possibly TRBD1 (5 bases). The V end lost 2 bases, the J end lost 4 bases, and 8 bases lay between the germline ends. Germline loops: CDR1 MNHNS, CDR2 SASEGT. The CDR3 covers 13 residues. The CDR3 reads CASSEQGTTEAFF. CDR3 coding DNA: TGTGCCAGCAGTGAACAAGGGACCACTGAAGCTTTCTTT.

The genes are TRBV19 and TRBJ1-2; no firm D call. This CDR3 spans 13 amino acids. Germline lookup yields CDR1 LNHDA and CDR2 SQIVND (reference sequence). Trimming left V 7 bases short and J 5 bases short, with 14 bases between. Here the CDR3 reads CASTPRTDYGYTF. Here the CDR3 DNA reads TGTGCCAGTACCCCCAGGACGGATTATGGCTACACCTTC.

V is TRBV11-1 and J is TRBJ2-1; no definite D call. The germline V and J ends were trimmed by 4 bases and 9 bases, with 7 bases remaining between them. The CDR3 contains 11 residues. CDR1 SGHAT and CDR2 FQDESV come from the germline V gene (reference sequence). The CDR3 protein is CASSSEGEQFF. DNA for the CDR3: TGTGCCAGCAGCTCCGAAGGTGAGCAGTTCTTC.

The CDR3 region is CATLQEPNGYTF. The DNA for the CDR3 is TGTGCCACCCTACAGGAACCCAATGGCTACACCTTC. The chain couples TRBV2 to TRBJ1-2; weak D call: TRBD1 (5 bases). The CDR3 has 12 residues. Germline values: CDR1 SNHLY, CDR2 FYNNEI. Trimming removed 10 bases from V and 6 bases from J, with 15 bases in between.

This chain links TRBV6-6 with TRBJ1-2; the D gene is possibly TRBD1 (6 bases). The germline V and J ends were trimmed by 7 bases and 7 bases, with 19 bases remaining between them. The germline V gene has CDR1 MNHNY and CDR2 SVGAGI (reference sequence). This CDR3 is built from 14 residues. CDR3 region: CASKESGAGAGYTF. DNA for the CDR3: TGTGCCAGCAAGGAGTCGGGGGCAGGAGCTGGCTACACCTTC.